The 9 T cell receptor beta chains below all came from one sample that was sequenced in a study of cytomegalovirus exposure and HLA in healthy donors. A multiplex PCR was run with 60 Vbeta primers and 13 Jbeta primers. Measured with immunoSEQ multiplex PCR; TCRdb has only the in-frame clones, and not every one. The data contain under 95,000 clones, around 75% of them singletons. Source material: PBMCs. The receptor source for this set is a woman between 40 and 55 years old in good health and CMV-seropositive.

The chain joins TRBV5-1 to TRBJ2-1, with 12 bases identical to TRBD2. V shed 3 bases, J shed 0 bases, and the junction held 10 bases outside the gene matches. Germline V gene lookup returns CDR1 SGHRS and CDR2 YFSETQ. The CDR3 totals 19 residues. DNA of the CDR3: TGCGCCAGCAGCTACCGGACTAGCGGGGTTACCAGCTCCTACAATGAGCAGTTCTTC. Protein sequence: CASSYRTSGVTSSYNEQFF.

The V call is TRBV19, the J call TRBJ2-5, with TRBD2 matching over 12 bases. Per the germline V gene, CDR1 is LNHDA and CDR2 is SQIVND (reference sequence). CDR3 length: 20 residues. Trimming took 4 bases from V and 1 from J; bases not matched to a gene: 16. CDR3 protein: CASSNFQGSPGLAGQETQYF. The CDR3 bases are TGTGCCAGTAGTAACTTCCAGGGGTCCCCGGGACTAGCGGGCCAAGAGACCCAGTACTTC. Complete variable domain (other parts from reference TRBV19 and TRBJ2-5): DGGITQSPKYLFRKEGQNVTLSCEQNLNHDAMYWYRQDPGQGLRLIYYSQIVNDFQKGDIAEGYSVSREKKESFPLTVTSAQKNPTAFYLCASSNFQGSPGLAGQETQYFGPGTRLLVL.

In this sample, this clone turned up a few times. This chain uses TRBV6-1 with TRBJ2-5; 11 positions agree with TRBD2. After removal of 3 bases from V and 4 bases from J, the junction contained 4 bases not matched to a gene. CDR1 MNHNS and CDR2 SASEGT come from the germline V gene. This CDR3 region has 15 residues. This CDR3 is CASSDTSGSGETQYF. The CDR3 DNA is TGTGCCAGCAGTGACACTAGCGGGAGCGGAGAGACCCAGTACTTC.

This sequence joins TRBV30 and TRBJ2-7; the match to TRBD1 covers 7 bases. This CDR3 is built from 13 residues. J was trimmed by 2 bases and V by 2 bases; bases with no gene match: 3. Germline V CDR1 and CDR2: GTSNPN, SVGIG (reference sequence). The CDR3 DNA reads TGTGCCTGGAGTCGGCAGGGGGCCTACGAGCAGTACTTC. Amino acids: CAWSRQGAYEQYF.

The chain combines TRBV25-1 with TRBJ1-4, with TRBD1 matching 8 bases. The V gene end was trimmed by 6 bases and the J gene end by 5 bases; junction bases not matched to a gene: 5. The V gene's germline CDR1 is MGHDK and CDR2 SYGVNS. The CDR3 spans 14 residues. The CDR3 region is CASSPQGANEKLFF. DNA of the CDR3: TGTGCCAGCAGCCCGCAGGGGGCGAATGAAAAACTGTTTTTT. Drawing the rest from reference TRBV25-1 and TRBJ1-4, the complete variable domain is EADIYQTPRYLVIGTGKKITLECSQTMGHDKMYWYQQDPGMELHLIHYSYGVNSTEKGDLSSESTVSRIRTEHFPLTLESARPSHTSQYLCASSPQGANEKLFFGSGTQLSVL.

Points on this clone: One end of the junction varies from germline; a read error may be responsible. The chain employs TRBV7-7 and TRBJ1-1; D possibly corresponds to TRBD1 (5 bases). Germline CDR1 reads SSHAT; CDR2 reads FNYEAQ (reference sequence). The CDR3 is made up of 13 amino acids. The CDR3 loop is CASSRDLNTEAFF. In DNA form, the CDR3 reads TGTGCTAGCAGCCGGGACTTGAACACTGAAGCTTTCTTT.

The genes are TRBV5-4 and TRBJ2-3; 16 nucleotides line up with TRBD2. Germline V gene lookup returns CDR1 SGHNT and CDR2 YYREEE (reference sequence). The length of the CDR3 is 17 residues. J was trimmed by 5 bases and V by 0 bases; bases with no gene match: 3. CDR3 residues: CASSLGGTSGRVDTQYF. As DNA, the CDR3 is TGTGCCAGCAGCTTGGGTGGGACTAGCGGGAGGGTAGATACGCAGTATTTT.

The CDR3 bases are TGTGCCAGCAGACCGGGACTAGCGGGAGGAGAGACCCAGTACTTC. Translated, it gives CASRPGLAGGETQYF. This chain links TRBV6-6 with TRBJ2-5; 15 nucleotides agree with TRBD2. The CDR3 sequence is 15 residues long. Per the germline V gene, CDR1 is MNHNY and CDR2 is SVGAGI (reference sequence). V was pared by 6 bases and J by 4 bases, with 3 bases of the junction left unmatched.

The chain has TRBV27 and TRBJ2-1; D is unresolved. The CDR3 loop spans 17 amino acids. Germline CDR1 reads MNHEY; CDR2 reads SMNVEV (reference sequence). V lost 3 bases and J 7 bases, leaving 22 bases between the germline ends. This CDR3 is CASSFFEAPMLRNEQFF. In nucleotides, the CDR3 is TGTGCCAGCAGTTTTTTCGAGGCTCCCATGTTACGTAATGAGCAGTTCTTC.